These T cell receptor beta chains were read from a single sample in a study of siplizumab effects on memory and regulatory T cells. Here immunoSEQ multiplex PCR was the method, and the copy in TCRdb shows in-frame clones only, minus some. The table shows tens of thousands of clones, with around 97% occurring only once. Source material: naive CD4+ T cells sorted from blood. These receptors were taken from a human donor in good health. Each CDR3 is given without its conserved first and last residue. Expanded clones get a size class; other rows say once, few or many, or leave the size out.

abundance | j_gene | v_gene | CDR3aa
. | TRBJ1-2 | TRBV19 | ASSPGGGGYGYT
. | TRBJ2-7 | TRBV19 | ASSDRGLYEQY
. | TRBJ2-1 | TRBV25-1 | ASRSYNEQF
. | TRBJ1-2 | TRBV28 | ASSRTGTGHFGYT
. | TRBJ2-1 | TRBV5-6 | ASSFIRTGGNEQF
. | TRBJ2-1 | TRBV7-8 | ASSSGEQF
. | TRBJ1-6 | TRBV11-3 | ASSLLGNNSPLH
. | TRBJ2-4 | TRBV6-1 | ASSEVPAGTDRNIQY
. | TRBJ1-1 | TRBV12-5 | ASGLPGTLNTEAF
. | TRBJ2-5 | TRBV5-4 | ASSFGGNEGETQY
. | TRBJ2-3 | TRBV28 | ASSPWRTPGTDTQY
. | TRBJ2-2 | TRBV2 | ASSEESPGPGAGELF
. | TRBJ2-3 | TRBV5-1 | ASSSVPGSSTDTQY
once | TRBJ2-5 | TRBV10-1 | ASSDGYLYQETQY
. | TRBJ2-7 | TRBV23-1 | ASSQGTSGGVSYEQY
. | TRBJ1-1 | TRBV5-6 | ASSLRGISTEAF
. | TRBJ2-5 | TRBV5-1 | ASTTSGQETQY
once | TRBJ1-1 | TRBV6-5 | ASSLLRGTEAF
once | TRBJ2-3 | TRBV7-2 | ASSLADTQY
. | TRBJ2-1 | TRBV9 | ASSVEGIEQF
. | TRBJ1-1 | TRBV6-5 | ASTQGQGAEAF
. | TRBJ1-4 | TRBV28 | ASSWPGQINEKLF
. | TRBJ2-5 | TRBV30 | AWSVTRGWGGIEETQY
. | TRBJ2-7 | TRBV11-2 | ASSLERGGPYEQY
. | TRBJ2-1 | TRBV27 | ASSGRGPTIYNEQF
. | TRBJ2-7 | TRBV29-1 | SGGQGSYEQY
. | TRBJ2-2 | TRBV27 | ASSIDRETGELF
. | TRBJ2-7 | TRBV18 | ASSPHYLLEQY
. | TRBJ1-3 | TRBV9 | ASSVGAWDSRISSGNTIY
. | TRBJ2-7 | TRBV6-5 | ASSYSREGEQY
. | TRBJ2-1 | TRBV10-3 | AIEGRGEQF
. | TRBJ2-1 | TRBV18 | ASSLLAGVYYNEQF
. | TRBJ1-1 | TRBV6-5 | ASSYSGGASEAF
. | TRBJ1-2 | TRBV6-5 | AADFYGYT
. | TRBJ1-2 | TRBV6-5 | ASSPPIGYT